The entry that follows covers one TCR beta chain sequence. Its specificity is not known. The identical CDR3 is also encoded by other nucleotide sequences in the sample. The sample belongs to a study of OX40 agonist ivuxolimab in advanced cancers. Study-level results: Low clonal expansion, among the lowest seen, marked partial responders at 0.1-3.0 mg/kg. Specificity for antigen went undetermined in the expanded peripheral T cells. CD4+ and CD8+ blood T cells expanded clonally by week 6 at 0.1 to 3.0 mg/kg.

Assay: immunoSEQ multiplex PCR; the TCRdb copy retains only in-frame clones and omits some. The sample lists more than 50,000 clones; 65% to 85% were seen once. Germline V gene data show CDR1 as SGHAT and CDR2 as FQNNGV. J was trimmed by 3 bases and V by 3 bases; bases with no gene match: 7. The CDR3 loop spans 15 amino acids. The material sequenced was CD4+ or CD8+ T cells sorted from blood, taken in a trial of the OX40 agonist ivuxolimab. The receptor's source is an adult with an advanced solid tumor such as melanoma, head and neck, liver or kidney cancer. The chain combines TRBV11-2 with TRBJ1-1, with 7 bases aligning to TRBD1. The CDR3 sequence is CASSLEGAGDTEAFF. CDR3 nucleotides: TGTGCCAGCAGCTTGGAGGGGGCGGGCGACACTGAAGCTTTCTTT.